Here is one T cell receptor (beta chain) with its context. The antigen remains undetermined. This CDR3 spans 14 amino acids. Between the trimmed V and J ends, which lost 0 bases and 2 bases, there was a span of 8 bases. The germline V gene encodes CDR1 MGHRA and CDR2 YSYEKL. The data were obtained in a study of cytomegalovirus exposure and HLA in healthy donors. Overall study results and limits: The study listed 150 to 200 cytomegalovirus-associated TCR beta chains. Subsequent analysis found a tendency for first-cohort TCR clusters to co-occur within the 95 to 150 validation repertoires. Most TCR sequences proved rare, with some public TCRs found in many donors.

Profiling relied on immunoSEQ multiplex PCR, and the TCRdb table lists in-frame clones only, not all of them. The repertoire consists of about 160,000 clones, with around 89% occurring once and the leading ten covering under 3%. The source is a man aged 18 to 30 in good health and CMV-seronegative. The chain combines TRBV4-1 with TRBJ2-7; D perhaps matches TRBD1 (6 bases). The sequencing sample was made of PBMCs. For the CDR3, the DNA is TGCGCCAGCAGCCAAGATGAGGGGGCCTACGAGCAGTACTTC. Its translation is CASSQDEGAYEQYF.